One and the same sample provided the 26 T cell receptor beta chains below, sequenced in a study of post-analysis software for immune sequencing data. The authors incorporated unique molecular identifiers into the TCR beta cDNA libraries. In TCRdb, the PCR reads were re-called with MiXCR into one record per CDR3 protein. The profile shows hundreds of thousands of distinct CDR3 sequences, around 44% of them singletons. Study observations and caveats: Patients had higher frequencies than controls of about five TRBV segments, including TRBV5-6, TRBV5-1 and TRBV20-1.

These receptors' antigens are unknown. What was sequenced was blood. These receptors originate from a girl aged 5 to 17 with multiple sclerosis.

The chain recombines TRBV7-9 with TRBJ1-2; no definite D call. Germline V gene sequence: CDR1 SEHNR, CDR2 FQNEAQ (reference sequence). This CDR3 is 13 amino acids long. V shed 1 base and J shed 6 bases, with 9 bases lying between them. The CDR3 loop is CASSLGGLDGYTF. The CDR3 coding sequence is TGTGCCAGCAGCTTAGGCGGACTGGATGGCTACACCTTC.

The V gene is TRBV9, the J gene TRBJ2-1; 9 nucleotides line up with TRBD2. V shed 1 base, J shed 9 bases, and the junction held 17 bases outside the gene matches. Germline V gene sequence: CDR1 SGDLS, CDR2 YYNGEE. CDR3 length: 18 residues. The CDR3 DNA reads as TGTGCCAGCAGCGTAACCCCCAATGGGGCGGGGGGGTTCTCTGAGCAGTTCTTC. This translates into CASSVTPNGAGGFSEQFF.

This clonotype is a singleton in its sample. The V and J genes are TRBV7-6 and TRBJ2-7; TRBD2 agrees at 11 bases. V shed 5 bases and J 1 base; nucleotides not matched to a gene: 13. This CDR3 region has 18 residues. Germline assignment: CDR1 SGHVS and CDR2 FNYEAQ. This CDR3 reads CASSPGTGTSGESYEQYF. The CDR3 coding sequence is TGTGCCAGCAGCCCCGGGACCGGGACTAGCGGAGAATCCTACGAGCAGTACTTC.

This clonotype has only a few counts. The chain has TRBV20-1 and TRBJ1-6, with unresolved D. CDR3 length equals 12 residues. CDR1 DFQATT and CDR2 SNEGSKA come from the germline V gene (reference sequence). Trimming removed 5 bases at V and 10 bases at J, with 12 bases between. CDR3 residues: CSAYKGNSPLHF. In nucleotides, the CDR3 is TGCAGTGCTTACAAGGGTAACTCACCCCTCCACTTT.

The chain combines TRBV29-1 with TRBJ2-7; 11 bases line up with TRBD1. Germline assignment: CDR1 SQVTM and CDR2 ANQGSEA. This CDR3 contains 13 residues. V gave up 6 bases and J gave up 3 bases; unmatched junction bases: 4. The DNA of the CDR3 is TGCAGCGTGAAGGGACAGGGGGTCTACGAGCAGTACTTC. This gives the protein CSVKGQGVYEQYF.

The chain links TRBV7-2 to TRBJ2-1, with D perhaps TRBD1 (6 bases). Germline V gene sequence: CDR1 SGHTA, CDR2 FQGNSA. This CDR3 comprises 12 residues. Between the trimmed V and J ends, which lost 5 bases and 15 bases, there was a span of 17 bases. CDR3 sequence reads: CASSALVGAGFF. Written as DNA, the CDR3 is TGTGCCAGCAGCGCCCTAGTGGGGGCGGGGTTCTTC.

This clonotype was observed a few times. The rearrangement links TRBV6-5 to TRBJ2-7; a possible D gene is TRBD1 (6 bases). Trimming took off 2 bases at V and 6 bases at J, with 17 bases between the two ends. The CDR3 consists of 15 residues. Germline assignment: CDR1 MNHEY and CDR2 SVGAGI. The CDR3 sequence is CASSYTGQKWSEQYF. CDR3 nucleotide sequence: TGTGCCAGCAGTTACACTGGACAGAAGTGGAGCGAGCAGTACTTC.

CDR3 in DNA: TGCAGCGTCGAGGGGGCCAGATACAATGAGCAGTTCTTC. Translating it yields CSVEGARYNEQFF. The rearrangement links TRBV29-1 to TRBJ2-1; TRBD1 matches 7 bases. J lost 4 bases, V lost 6 bases, and 6 bases had no gene match. CDR1 is SQVTM and CDR2 is ANQGSEA in the germline V gene. The CDR3 sequence is 13 residues long.

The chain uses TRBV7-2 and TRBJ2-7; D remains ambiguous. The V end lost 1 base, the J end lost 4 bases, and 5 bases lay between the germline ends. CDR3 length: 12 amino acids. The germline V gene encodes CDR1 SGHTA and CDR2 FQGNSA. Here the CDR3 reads CASSLDIYEQYF. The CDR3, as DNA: TGTGCCAGCAGCTTAGACATTTACGAGCAGTACTTC.

CDR3 amino acids: CASSGASGRFPTDTQYF. The CDR3 DNA sequence: TGTGCCAGCAGCGGGGCTAGCGGGAGATTTCCCACAGATACGCAGTATTTT. The chain joins TRBV7-9 to TRBJ2-3; 10 bases align to TRBD2. This CDR3 comprises 17 residues. The trim removed 5 bases at V and 2 bases at J, leaving 10 bases unmatched. The germline V gene has CDR1 SEHNR and CDR2 FQNEAQ (reference sequence).

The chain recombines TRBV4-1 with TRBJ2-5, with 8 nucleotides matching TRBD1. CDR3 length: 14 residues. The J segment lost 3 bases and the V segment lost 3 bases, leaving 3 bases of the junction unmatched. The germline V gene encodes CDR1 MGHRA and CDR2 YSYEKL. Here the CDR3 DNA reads TGCGCCAGCAGCCATCCGGACAGGGAAGAGACCCAGTACTTC. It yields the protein CASSHPDREETQYF.

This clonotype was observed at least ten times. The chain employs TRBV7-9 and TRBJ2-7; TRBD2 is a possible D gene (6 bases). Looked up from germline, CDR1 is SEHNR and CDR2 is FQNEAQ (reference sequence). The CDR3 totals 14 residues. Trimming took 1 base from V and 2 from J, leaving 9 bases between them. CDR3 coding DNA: TGTGCCAGCAGCTTAGGCGCGGGGCCCTACGAGCAGTACTTC. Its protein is CASSLGAGPYEQYF.

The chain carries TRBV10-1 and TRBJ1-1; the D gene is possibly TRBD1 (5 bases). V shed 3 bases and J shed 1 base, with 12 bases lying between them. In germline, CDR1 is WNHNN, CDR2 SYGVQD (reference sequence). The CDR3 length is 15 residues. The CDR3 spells CASSDAGTPNTEAFF. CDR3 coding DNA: TGCGCCAGCAGTGATGCAGGGACCCCGAACACTGAAGCTTTCTTT.

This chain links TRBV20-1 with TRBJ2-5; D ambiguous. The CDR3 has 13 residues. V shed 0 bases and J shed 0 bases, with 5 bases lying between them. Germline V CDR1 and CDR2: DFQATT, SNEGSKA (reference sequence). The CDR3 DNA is TGCAGTGCTAGAGAAGGACACCAAGAGACCCAGTACTTC. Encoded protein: CSAREGHQETQYF.

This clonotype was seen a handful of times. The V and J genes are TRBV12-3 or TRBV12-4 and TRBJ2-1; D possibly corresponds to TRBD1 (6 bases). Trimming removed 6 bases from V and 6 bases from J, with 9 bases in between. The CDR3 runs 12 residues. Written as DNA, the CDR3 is TGTGCCAGCAGGGGGGCGGGCAATGAGCAGTTCTTC. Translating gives CASRGAGNEQFF.

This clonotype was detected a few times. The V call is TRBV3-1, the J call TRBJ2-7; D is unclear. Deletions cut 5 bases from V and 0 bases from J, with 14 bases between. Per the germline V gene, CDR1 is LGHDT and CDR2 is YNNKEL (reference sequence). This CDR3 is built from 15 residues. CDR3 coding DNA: TGTGCCAGCAGCGGATACAGATTTAACTCCTACGAGCAGTACTTC. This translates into CASSGYRFNSYEQYF.

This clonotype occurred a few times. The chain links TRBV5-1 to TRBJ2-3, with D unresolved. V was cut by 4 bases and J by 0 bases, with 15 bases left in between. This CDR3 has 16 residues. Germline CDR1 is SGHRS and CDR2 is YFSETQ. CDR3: CASSPTDYPSTDTQYF. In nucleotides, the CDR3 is TGCGCCAGCAGCCCTACAGATTACCCTAGCACAGATACGCAGTATTTT.

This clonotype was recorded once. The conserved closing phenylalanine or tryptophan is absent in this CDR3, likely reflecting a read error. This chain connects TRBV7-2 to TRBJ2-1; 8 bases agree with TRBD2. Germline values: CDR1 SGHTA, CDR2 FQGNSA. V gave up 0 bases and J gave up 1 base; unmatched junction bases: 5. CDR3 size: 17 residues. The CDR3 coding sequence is TGTGCCAGCAGCTTAGCGTCATCGGGGGGGTCCTACAATGAGCAGTTCGTC. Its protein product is CASSLASSGGSYNEQFV.

The CDR3 loop reads CASSSGVMQPQHF. CDR3 coding DNA: TGTGCCAGCAGCTCAGGGGTTATGCAGCCCCAGCATTTT. This chain joins TRBV11-2 and TRBJ1-5; tentatively, D is TRBD1 (6 bases). The V gene lost 4 bases and the J gene lost 7 bases, with 11 bases spanning the gap. Germline values: CDR1 SGHAT, CDR2 FQNNGV. This CDR3 is 13 amino acids long.

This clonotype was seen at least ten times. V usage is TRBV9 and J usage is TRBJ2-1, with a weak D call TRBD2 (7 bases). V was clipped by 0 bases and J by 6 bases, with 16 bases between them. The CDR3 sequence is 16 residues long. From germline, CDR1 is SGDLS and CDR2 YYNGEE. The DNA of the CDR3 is TGTGCCAGCAGCGTAGATTCGGGGGGCACCGGCAATGAGCAGTTCTTC. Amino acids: CASSVDSGGTGNEQFF.

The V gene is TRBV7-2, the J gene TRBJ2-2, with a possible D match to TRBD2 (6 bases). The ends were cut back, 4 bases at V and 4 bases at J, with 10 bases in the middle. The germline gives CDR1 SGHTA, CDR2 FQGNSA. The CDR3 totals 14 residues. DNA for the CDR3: TGTGCCAGCAGCTCTCGGAGGGCCACCGGGGAGCTGTTTTTT. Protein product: CASSSRRATGELFF.

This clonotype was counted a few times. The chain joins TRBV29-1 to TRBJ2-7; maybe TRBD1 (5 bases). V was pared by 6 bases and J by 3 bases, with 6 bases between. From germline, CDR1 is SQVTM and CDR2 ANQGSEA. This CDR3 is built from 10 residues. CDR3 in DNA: TGCAGCGTCCAGGGCTACGAGCAGTACTTC. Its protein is CSVQGYEQYF.

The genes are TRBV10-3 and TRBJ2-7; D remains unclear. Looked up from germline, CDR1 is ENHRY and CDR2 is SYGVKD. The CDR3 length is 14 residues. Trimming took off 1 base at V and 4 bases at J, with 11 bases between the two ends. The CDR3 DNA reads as TGTGCCATCAGTGAGTTCCCAGGAGAGTACGAGCAGTACTTC. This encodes CAISEFPGEYEQYF.

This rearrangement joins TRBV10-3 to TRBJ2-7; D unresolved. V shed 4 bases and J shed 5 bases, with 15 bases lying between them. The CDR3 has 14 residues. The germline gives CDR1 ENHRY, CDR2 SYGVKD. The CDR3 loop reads CAISADPNLDEQYF. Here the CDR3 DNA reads TGTGCCATCAGTGCCGACCCTAACCTGGACGAGCAGTACTTC.

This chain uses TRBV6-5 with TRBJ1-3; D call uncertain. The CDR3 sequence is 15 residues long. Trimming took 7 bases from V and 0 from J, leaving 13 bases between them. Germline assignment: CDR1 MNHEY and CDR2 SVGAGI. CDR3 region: CASKPRGVSGNTIYF. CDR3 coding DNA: TGTGCCAGCAAGCCTCGAGGAGTCTCTGGAAACACCATATATTTT.

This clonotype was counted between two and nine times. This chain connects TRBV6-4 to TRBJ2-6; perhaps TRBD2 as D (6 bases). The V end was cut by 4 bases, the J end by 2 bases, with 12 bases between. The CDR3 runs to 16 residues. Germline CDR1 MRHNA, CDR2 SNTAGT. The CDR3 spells CASSAGVDTGANVLTF. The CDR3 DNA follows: TGTGCCAGCAGTGCGGGGGTAGATACTGGGGCCAACGTCCTGACTTTC.